These T cell receptor beta chains were read from a single sample in a study of blood T cells in healthy people across ages. In TCRdb, the 5' RACE reads were re-called with MiXCR into one record per CDR3 protein. Among approximately 1.5 million distinct CDR3 sequences listed, around 35% were seen once. The sample comprised blood. Receptor source: a woman aged 25 to 45 in good health. The CDR3 runs from the conserved cysteine through the conserved F or W. D genes are given only for firm matches. Not every row has a clone size; where given, it reads once, few, many or a size class.

j_call v_call d_call clone_size cdr3_aa cdr3_nt
TRBJ2-1 TRBV12-3/TRBV12-4 TRBD2 NA CASTQAGVAPAGEQFF TGTGCCAGCACCCAAGCGGGGGTAGCGCCGGCCGGTGAGCAGTTCTTC
TRBJ1-1 TRBV29-1 NA many CSVEDYSPGGTEAFF TGCAGCGTTGAAGATTACTCCCCCGGAGGCACTGAAGCTTTCTTT
TRBJ2-3 TRBV12-3/TRBV12-4 TRBD2 NA CASSRTSDITDTQYF TGTGCCAGCAGTCGTACTAGCGATATCACAGATACGCAGTATTTT
TRBJ2-1 TRBV5-1 NA NA CASSWMGLTYNEQFF TGCGCCAGCAGCTGGATGGGACTCACCTACAATGAGCAGTTCTTC
TRBJ1-2 TRBV6-1 TRBD1 few CASRGTAVYGYTF TGTGCCAGCAGAGGGACAGCCGTCTATGGCTACACCTTC
TRBJ2-7 TRBV11-2 NA once CASRRLGDKGEQYF TGTGCCAGCCGACGACTGGGGGACAAAGGCGAGCAGTACTTC
TRBJ2-7 TRBV5-1 TRBD1 many CASSLGTGGYEQYF TGTGCCAGCAGCTTAGGGACAGGGGGCTACGAGCAGTACTTC
TRBJ1-6 TRBV20-1 NA many CSARDEGNGHLGSHSPLHF TGCAGTGCTAGAGATGAAGGAAATGGACATTTAGGATCTCATTCACCCCTCCACTTT
TRBJ2-3 TRBV7-2 NA few CASRLPLSTDTQYF TGTGCCAGCAGACTCCCCCTCTCCACAGATACGCAGTATTTT
TRBJ2-1 TRBV20-1 NA NA CSAREPLSGSGSYNEQFF TGCAGTGCTAGAGAACCCTTGTCGGGGAGCGGATCCTACAATGAGCAGTTCTTC
TRBJ2-7 TRBV12-3/TRBV12-4 NA many CASSTHGYEQYF TGTGCCAGCAGTACTCACGGCTACGAGCAGTACTTC
TRBJ2-1 TRBV15 TRBD2 NA CATSRGLAGLYNEQFF TGTGCCACCAGCAGAGGACTAGCGGGTCTCTACAATGAGCAGTTCTTC
TRBJ2-1 TRBV7-3 TRBD2 NA CASSLRTSGGSRNEQFF TGTGCCAGCAGCTTAAGGACTAGCGGGGGGAGTAGGAATGAGCAGTTCTTC
TRBJ2-5 TRBV4-1 TRBD2 NA CASSQDVVAGEEGTQYF TGCGCCAGCAGCCAAGATGTGGTAGCGGGGGAGGAGGGGACCCAGTACTTC
TRBJ2-3 TRBV7-9 NA few CASSYSQGTQYF TGTGCCAGCAGCTACTCACAGGGTACGCAGTATTTT
TRBJ2-7 TRBV6-1 NA few CASSPRDPYYEQYF TGTGCCAGCAGTCCACGGGACCCCTACTACGAGCAGTACTTC